The T cell receptor beta chain under discussion was sequenced for a study of CD8+CD57+ T cells in acquired aplastic anemia. About the study: DNA from sorted CD4+ and CD8+ cells averaged 3.2 ug.

The use of genomic DNA as template underpinned the TCR beta VDJ and CDR3 profiling. TCRdb re-derived calls from the reads in MiXCR, one entry per CDR3 protein. Of some 200,000 distinct CDR3 sequences listed, approximately 57% are singletons. Trimming took off 6 bases at V and 7 bases at J, with 13 bases between the two ends. Germline assignment: CDR1 SNHLY and CDR2 FYNNEI. CDR3 length: 14 amino acids. The chain carries TRBV2 and TRBJ1-6; D remains ambiguous. This receptor was identified in a human donor in good health. The material sequenced was sorted CD4+, CD8+, or CD8+CD57+ T cells (not recorded which) from PBMCs. The CDR3 is CASSETGQNSPLHF. The CDR3 DNA sequence: TGTGCCAGCAGCGAAACCGGGCAAAATTCACCCCTCCACTTT.